The rows below give T cell receptor beta chains drawn from one sample of a study of cytomegalovirus exposure and HLA in healthy donors. The repertoire was sequenced with immunoSEQ multiplex PCR; TCRdb's copy has only in-frame clones and lacks some. Among more than 120,000 clones listed, 80% to 90% were seen once. Sequencing input: PBMCs. The receptors shown here come from a young man in good health and CMV-seropositive. The CDR3 runs from the conserved cysteine through the conserved F or W. Each record gives: clone size, J gene, D gene, V gene, CDR3 protein, CDR3 DNA. A D gene is named only where the DNA matches it firmly. A row's size may be missing; if present it is once, few, many or a size class.

>-|TRBJ2-5|-|TRBV28
CASTLTGGGETQYF
TGTGCCAGCACCCTAACAGGGGGAGGGGAGACCCAGTACTTC
>-|TRBJ1-2|-|TRBV20-1
CSARGTLGYTF
TGCAGTGCTAGGGGGACTTTAGGCTACACCTTC
>-|TRBJ1-1|-|TRBV6-1
CASSEARGRRNTEAFF
TGTGCCAGCAGTGAAGCGCGGGGCAGGAGGAACACTGAAGCTTTCTTT
>-|TRBJ2-1|TRBD1|TRBV15
CATRSGDRGPLNEQFF
TGTGCCACCAGATCCGGGGACAGGGGGCCTCTCAATGAGCAGTTCTTC
>-|TRBJ2-7|-|TRBV30
CAFSGEKAYEQYF
TGTGCCTTTTCAGGGGAGAAGGCTTACGAGCAGTACTTC
>-|TRBJ1-1|-|TRBV5-1
CASSLGSATEAFF
TGCGCCAGCAGCTTGGGGTCCGCGACTGAAGCTTTCTTT
>-|TRBJ1-1|TRBD1|TRBV19
CASSGRDRGIGLNTEAFF
TGTGCCAGTAGTGGCCGGGACAGGGGCATCGGCCTGAACACTGAAGCTTTCTTT
>-|TRBJ2-3|TRBD2|TRBV4-2
CASSQDTSGPRTDTQYF
TGTGCCAGCAGCCAAGATACTAGCGGACCACGCACAGATACGCAGTATTTT
>-|TRBJ1-1|-|TRBV9
CASSPQGTVNTEAFF
TGTGCCAGCAGCCCCCAAGGCACAGTTAACACTGAAGCTTTCTTT
>-|TRBJ1-1|-|TRBV29-1
CSVARRMNTEAFF
TGCAGCGTTGCGAGGAGGATGAACACTGAAGCTTTCTTT
>-|TRBJ2-5|-|TRBV5-1
CASSTDRPETQYF
TGCGCCAGCAGCACCGACAGACCAGAGACCCAGTACTTC
>-|TRBJ2-5|-|TRBV27
CASSKGGTQYF
TGTGCCAGCAGCAAGGGAGGGACCCAGTACTTC
>once|TRBJ2-7|-|TRBV18
CASSPGQYRYEQYF
TGTGCCAGCTCACCAGGGCAGTATCGCTACGAGCAGTACTTC
>-|TRBJ1-2|TRBD1|TRBV7-9
CASSPGRGLGYTF
TGTGCCAGCAGCCCTGGTAGGGGGCTCGGCTACACCTTC
>once|TRBJ1-4|-|TRBV30
CAWSGRATNEKLFF
TGTGCCTGGAGCGGGAGGGCAACTAATGAAAAACTGTTTTTT
>-|TRBJ1-1|-|TRBV6-1
CASSALGGGNTEAFF
TGTGCCAGCAGTGCCCTCGGGGGGGGGAACACTGAAGCTTTCTTT
>-|TRBJ1-2|TRBD1|TRBV18
CASSRSGTEDYGYTF
TGTGCCAGCTCACGTTCCGGGACAGAAGACTATGGCTACACCTTC
>-|TRBJ1-1|-|TRBV6-5
CASSYAGAWAEAFF
TGTGCCAGCAGTTACGCAGGGGCATGGGCTGAAGCTTTCTTT
>-|TRBJ1-1|-|TRBV7-9
CASSLGFTTNTEAFF
TGTGCCAGCAGCTTAGGGTTCACAACGAACACTGAAGCTTTCTTT
>-|TRBJ1-1|TRBD1|TRBV2
CASRGQGAVNTEAFF
TGTGCCAGCAGGGGACAGGGGGCGGTGAACACTGAAGCTTTCTTT
>-|TRBJ1-6|TRBD1|TRBV6-6
CASSYRDRDNSPLHF
TGTGCCAGCAGTTACCGGGACAGGGATAATTCACCCCTCCACTTT
>-|TRBJ2-1|TRBD2|TRBV11-2
CASSLGGGYNEQFF
TGTGCCAGCAGCTTAGGCGGGGGTTACAATGAGCAGTTCTTC
>-|TRBJ2-5|-|TRBV1
CTSSPEIAEWRIQETQYF
TGCACCAGCAGCCCCGAGATCGCGGAGTGGAGGATCCAGGAGACCCAGTACTTC
>-|TRBJ2-7|TRBD1|TRBV5-4
CASSPRPGTGGSYEQYF
TGTGCCAGCAGCCCGCGTCCCGGGACAGGGGGCTCCTACGAGCAGTACTTC
>-|TRBJ2-1|-|TRBV18
CASSGGPSYNEQFF
TGTGCCAGCTCGGGGGGGCCCTCCTACAATGAGCAGTTCTTC
>-|TRBJ2-2|-|TRBV2
CASSVREGYGELFF
TGTGCCAGCAGTGTCAGGGAAGGATACGGGGAGCTGTTTTTT
>-|TRBJ2-4|-|TRBV5-4
CASSLDGGLAKNIQYF
TGTGCCAGCAGCTTGGATGGAGGGCTAGCCAAAAACATTCAGTACTTC
>-|TRBJ1-1|TRBD1|TRBV29-1
CSVGGDSVLTEAFF
TGCAGCGTTGGGGGGGACAGTGTTTTGACTGAAGCTTTCTTT
>-|TRBJ2-1|TRBD2|TRBV27
CASKVLAGAVDEQFF
TGTGCCAGCAAGGTACTAGCGGGAGCGGTTGATGAGCAGTTCTTC
>-|TRBJ2-2|-|TRBV7-2
CGMAGLNTGELFF
TGTGGGATGGCGGGACTGAACACCGGGGAGCTGTTTTTT